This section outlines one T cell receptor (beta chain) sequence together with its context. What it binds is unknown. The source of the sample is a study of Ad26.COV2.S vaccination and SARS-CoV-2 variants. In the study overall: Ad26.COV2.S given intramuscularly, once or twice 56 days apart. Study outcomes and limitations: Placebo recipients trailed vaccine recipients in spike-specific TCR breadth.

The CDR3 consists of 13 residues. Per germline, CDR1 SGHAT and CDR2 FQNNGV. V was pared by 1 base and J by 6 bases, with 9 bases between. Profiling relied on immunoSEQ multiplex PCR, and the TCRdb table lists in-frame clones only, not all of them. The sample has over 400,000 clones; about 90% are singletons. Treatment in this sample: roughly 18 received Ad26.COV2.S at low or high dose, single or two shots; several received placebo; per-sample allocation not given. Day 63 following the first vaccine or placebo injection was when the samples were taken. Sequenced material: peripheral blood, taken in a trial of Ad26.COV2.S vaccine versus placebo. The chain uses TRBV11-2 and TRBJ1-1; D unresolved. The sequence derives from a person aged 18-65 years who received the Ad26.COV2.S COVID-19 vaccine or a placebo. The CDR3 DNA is TGTGCCAGCAGCTTAGGGTTCTGGGCTGAAGCTTTCTTT. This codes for CASSLGFWAEAFF.